Sequencing of this TCR beta chain was carried out in a study of cytomegalovirus exposure and HLA in healthy donors. Study outcomes and limitations: After further analysis at a later stage, 16,951 TCR beta sequences were associated with HLA alleles at 0.05 false discovery rate.

The CDR3 length is 13 residues. The germline V gene has CDR1 SGHVS and CDR2 FQNEAQ. Losses at the gene ends were 5 bases for V and 8 bases for J; bases not matched to a gene: 3. With 60 Vbeta and 13 Jbeta primers, the PCR was carried out. Assay: immunoSEQ multiplex PCR; the TCRdb copy retains only in-frame clones and omits some. Among around 140,000 clones, approximately 82% were seen once, and the ten largest hold 1.4%. Worth noting for this clone: The antigen is not known.

Sequencing was done on a sample of PBMCs. The clonotype originates from a man aged 30 to 45 in good health and CMV-seropositive. This chain joins TRBV7-8 and TRBJ2-1, with 10 bases fitting TRBD2. CDR3 protein: CASSPTSGDEQFF. The CDR3 DNA reads as TGTGCCAGCAGCCCTACTAGCGGGGATGAGCAGTTCTTC.